These T cell receptor beta chains were read from a single sample in a study of CD8 T cells in Susac syndrome. One entry per CDR3 protein results from TCRdb running MiXCR on the immunoSEQ multiplex PCR reads. The sample lists fewer than 350,000 distinct CDR3 sequences, almost 85% occurring once. The sequenced sample consisted of CD8+ T cells from PBMCs. These receptors originate from a human donor with multiple sclerosis. Both conserved end residues are part of each CDR3. Each record gives: clone size, D gene, J gene, V gene, CDR3 DNA, CDR3 protein. D genes are given only for firm matches. Clone size appears in some rows only: once, few, many, or a class for an expanded clone.

NA NA TRBJ1-4 TRBV25-1 TGTGCCAGCAGTCCGAGGGGTTTCGGGAAACTGTTTTTT CASSPRGFGKLFF
NA TRBD2 TRBJ2-1 TRBV20-1 TGCAGTGCTAGGGACCTTTGGCGGGAGGGGGCCTACAATGAGCAGTTCTTC CSARDLWREGAYNEQFF
NA NA TRBJ2-2 TRBV29-1 TGCAGCGTTGGCCAGCGGCTGAACACCGGGGAGCTGTTTTTT CSVGQRLNTGELFF
NA TRBD1 TRBJ2-1 TRBV6-1 TGTGCCAGCAGCCGGGACAGGGGCTACATCCCCACCTACAATGAGCAGTTCTTC CASSRDRGYIPTYNEQFF
NA NA TRBJ2-1 TRBV29-1 TGCAGCGGAGAGGACTCTCGTACCTACAATGAGCAGTTCTTC CSGEDSRTYNEQFF
few TRBD2 TRBJ2-1 TRBV6-2/TRBV6-3 TGTGCCAGCAGTTTCGTGCTAGCGGGAACGGCTTTCTACAATGAGCAGTTCTTC CASSFVLAGTAFYNEQFF
NA TRBD2 TRBJ2-1 TRBV28 TGTGCCAGCAGCCTCCTAGCGGGAGGTCGGAATGAGCAGTTCTTC CASSLLAGGRNEQFF
NA TRBD1 TRBJ2-7 TRBV27 TGTGCCAGCAGTTTAGGGACAGGGCTCGACGAGCAGTACTTC CASSLGTGLDEQYF
NA NA TRBJ1-1 TRBV4-3 TGCGCCAGCAGCCACGAAACAGGGATGAACACTGAAGCTTTCTTT CASSHETGMNTEAFF
NA TRBD2 TRBJ2-7 TRBV25-1 TGTGCCAGCAGTGAATTAGCGGGAGGCCTCGAGCAGTACTTC CASSELAGGLEQYF
NA NA TRBJ2-7 TRBV7-9 TGTGCCAGCAGCTGGGCAGACTACGAGCAGTACTTC CASSWADYEQYF
NA NA TRBJ2-3 TRBV11-2 TGTGCCAGCAGTGAGGCGTTCACGCAGTATTTT CASSEAFTQYF
NA NA TRBJ2-1 TRBV19 TGTGCCAGTAGTATCCCCCCCTCCAGTGGTAAAAATGAGCAGTTCTTC CASSIPPSSGKNEQFF
NA NA TRBJ2-3 TRBV7-9 TGTGCCAGCAGCGACGATACGCAGTATTTT CASSDDTQYF
NA TRBD2 TRBJ2-1 TRBV4-2 TGTGCCAGCAGCCAAGATAGGCGGGAGCAGTACAATGAGCAGTTCTTC CASSQDRREQYNEQFF
NA TRBD2 TRBJ2-7 TRBV4-3 TGCGCCAGCAGCCAAGAATCGGCTAGCGGGAGGGCCTACGAGCAGTACTTC CASSQESASGRAYEQYF
NA NA TRBJ1-3 TRBV6-2/TRBV6-3 TGTGCCAGCAGTTACTCGGGGACAGGAAACACCATATATTTT CASSYSGTGNTIYF
once TRBD2 TRBJ2-2 TRBV5-5 TGTGCCAGCAGCTTTGGGGCTAGCGGGAATCAGGGGAACACCGGGGAGCTGTTTTTT CASSFGASGNQGNTGELFF
NA NA TRBJ1-2 TRBV3-1 TGTGCCAGCAGCCAAGACTTCGGGGGGAAGGCCTATGGCTACACCTTC CASSQDFGGKAYGYTF
NA TRBD1 TRBJ1-2 TRBV28 TGTGCCAGCAGTCTAGCCGGGACCGACAGGGACTATGGCTACACCTTC CASSLAGTDRDYGYTF
NA NA TRBJ2-7 TRBV5-1 TGCGCCAGCAGCTGGGGACCGGCCTACGAGCAGTACTTC CASSWGPAYEQYF
NA TRBD2 TRBJ2-7 TRBV19 TGTGCCAGTAGTTGGCTAGCGGGAGAGACCTACGAGCAGTACTTC CASSWLAGETYEQYF
NA NA TRBJ2-7 TRBV5-1 TGCGCCAGCAGCTTTAGTGATTACTACGAGCAGTACTTC CASSFSDYYEQYF
once NA TRBJ1-2 TRBV7-6 TGTGCCAGCAGCTTAGAGGCAGGCCCTCGCTATGGCTACACCTTC CASSLEAGPRYGYTF
NA NA TRBJ1-2 TRBV5-8 TGTGCCAGCAGCTCTGGCCCAGGGTGGTATGGCTACACCTTC CASSSGPGWYGYTF
NA NA TRBJ1-5 TRBV6-5 TGTGCCAGCAGTTACGCGGGGGCGGGGGTGCCCCAGCATTTT CASSYAGAGVPQHF
NA TRBD2 TRBJ2-1 TRBV27 TGTGCCAGCAGTTTAGCGGGAGGGACCTACAATGAGCAGTTCTTC CASSLAGGTYNEQFF
NA TRBD2 TRBJ2-5 TRBV7-4 TGTGCCAGCAGCTTAGAACTAGCGGGAGAAGAGACCCAGTACTTC CASSLELAGEETQYF
few NA TRBJ2-3 TRBV24-1 TGTGCCACCAGTGATTTAGCGGGCCGAACCACAGATACGCAGTATTTT CATSDLAGRTTDTQYF